The next 21 T cell receptor beta chains were all read from a single sample in a study of monozygotic twins with inflammatory bowel disease. TCRdb re-called the 5' RACE reads and shows each CDR3 protein once, DNA omitted. The sample features 210,000 or so distinct CDR3 sequences, with less than 9% in its top ten. Source material: blood. The receptors come from a human donor with ulcerative colitis or Crohn's disease, or a healthy co-twin of an affected twin (not recorded which).

The chain joins TRBV29-1 to TRBJ2-7; checking the TCRdb D call of TRBD2 is not possible without DNA. The CDR3 is 15 amino acids. The germline V gene has CDR1 SQVTM and CDR2 ANQGSEA. CDR3 protein: CSVEVLRGSSYEQYF.

V gene TRBV12-3 or TRBV12-4 combines with J gene TRBJ2-6; lacking DNA, the TRBD1 call made by TCRdb goes unchecked. There are 15 residues in the CDR3. CDR3 protein: CAVPGGWSGANVLTF.

This chain links TRBV5-1 with TRBJ1-2; absent DNA, TCRdb's TRBD1 call cannot be checked. Germline CDR1 is SGHRS and CDR2 is YFSETQ. The CDR3 spans 14 residues. CDR3 sequence: CASSYVAGSDGYTF.

The rearrangement uses TRBV6-1 and TRBJ2-7. This CDR3 has 15 amino acids. Per the germline V gene, CDR1 is MNHNS and CDR2 is SASEGT. The CDR3 spells CASSQPNPLSYEQYF.

V usage is TRBV20-1 and J usage is TRBJ2-3. Germline V gives CDR1 DFQATT, CDR2 SNEGSKA (reference sequence). The length of the CDR3 is 15 residues. CDR3 residues: CSARGDWVDTDTQYF.

The genes are TRBV6-2 or TRBV6-3 and TRBJ1-6. The length of the CDR3 is 18 residues. Germline lookup yields CDR1 MNHEY and CDR2 SVGEGT. The chain's CDR3 is CASSYSRTAGSFNSPLHF.

The chain employs TRBV6-1 and TRBJ1-4; TCRdb indicates TRBD1, and absent DNA this call remains unverified. CDR3 length: 12 residues. CDR1 MNHNS and CDR2 SASEGT come from the germline V gene. CDR3 in amino acids: CVTGTGYEKLFF.

J is TRBJ2-2 and V is TRBV12-3 or TRBV12-4; the TRBD1 assignment by TCRdb is unverifiable without DNA. The CDR3 is made up of 16 amino acids. CDR3 region: CASSSQGVIRTGELFF.

The V and J genes are TRBV7-2 and TRBJ1-2. There are 14 residues in the CDR3. Germline lookup yields CDR1 SGHTA and CDR2 FQGNSA. CDR3 amino acids: CASSRPTEINGYTF.

This chain links TRBV6-1 with TRBJ2-7; the TRBD2 assignment by TCRdb is unverifiable without DNA. Germline assignment: CDR1 MNHNS and CDR2 SASEGT. The CDR3 consists of 14 residues. This chain's CDR3 is CASSASGGAGEQYF.

The J gene is TRBJ2-1, the V gene TRBV18; without DNA, the TCRdb call of TRBD1 cannot be checked. The CDR3 runs to 15 residues. Germline loops: CDR1 KGHSH, CDR2 LQKENI. The CDR3 here is CASSPQGQGYNEQFF.

The chain recombines TRBV6-2 or TRBV6-3 with TRBJ2-7; checking the TCRdb D call of TRBD2 is not possible without DNA. CDR3 length: 18 residues. Germline CDR1 is MNHEY and CDR2 is SVGEGT. Here the CDR3 reads CASSYSYSGRAGEYEQYF.

The chain couples TRBV6-5 to TRBJ1-1; TCRdb picks TRBD1, but there is no DNA to check that call. The length of the CDR3 is 12 residues. Germline CDR1 and CDR2: MNHEY and SVGAGI. CDR3 protein: CACMRGNTEAFF.

This chain uses TRBV7-9 with TRBJ2-6. The length of the CDR3 is 16 residues. Germline values: CDR1 SEHNR, CDR2 FQNEAQ (reference sequence). The CDR3 sequence is CASSLAGGHGANVLTF. Using reference TRBV7-9 and TRBJ2-6 for the parts outside the CDR3, the full variable domain is DTGVSQNPRHKITKRGQNVTFRCDPISEHNRLYWYRQTLGQGPEFLTYFQNEAQLEKSRLLSDRFSAERPKGSFSTLEIQRTEQGDSAMYLCASSLAGGHGANVLTFGAGSRLTVL.

The chain is built from TRBV5-8 and TRBJ1-4; TCRdb gives TRBD1 as the D gene, but with no DNA this cannot be confirmed. In germline, CDR1 is SGHTS, CDR2 YDEGEE. This CDR3 region has 14 residues. This chain's CDR3 is CASSRTGVDEKLFF. Full variable domain (outside the CDR3, taken from reference TRBV5-8 and TRBJ1-4): EAGVTQSPTHLIKTRGQQATLRCSPISGHTSVYWYQQALGLGLQFLLWYDEGEERNRGNFPPRFSGRQFPNYSSELNVNALELEDSALYLCASSRTGVDEKLFFGSGTQLSVL.

The chain links TRBV6-1 to TRBJ1-5. CDR3 size: 17 residues. The germline V gene has CDR1 MNHNS and CDR2 SASEGT. The CDR3 here is CASSEAVASVSNQPQHF.

This chain links TRBV5-5 with TRBJ1-6. This CDR3 contains 17 residues. Germline values: CDR1 SGHKS, CDR2 YYEKEE (reference sequence). The CDR3 sequence: CASSLAPGEGSRSPLHF.

V usage is TRBV4-2 and J usage is TRBJ2-7; TCRdb designates TRBD2, a call that cannot be tested without DNA. Per germline, CDR1 LGHNA and CDR2 YNFKEQ. This CDR3 spans 16 amino acids. CDR3 residues: CASSQDLQDSGTVQYF.

The V call is TRBV20-1, the J call TRBJ2-3; TCRdb proposes TRBD1, but this gene call is untestable without DNA. This CDR3 has 14 amino acids. The germline V gene encodes CDR1 DFQATT and CDR2 SNEGSKA (reference sequence). CDR3 sequence: CSARSWTGLDTQYF.

The chain employs TRBV5-8 and TRBJ2-1; TCRdb indicates TRBD1, and absent DNA this call remains unverified. The germline V gene has CDR1 SGHTS and CDR2 YDEGEE. The CDR3 runs 12 residues. The CDR3 sequence: CASSFPGYEQFF.

The chain is built from TRBV27 and TRBJ2-1; TCRdb indicates TRBD1, and absent DNA this call remains unverified. CDR3 length: 17 residues. The germline V gene encodes CDR1 MNHEY and CDR2 SMNVEV (reference sequence). The CDR3 loop is CASSLVDGGEYYNEQFF.